This TCR beta chain derives from a study of human T cells and chemical hapten exposure. Looking at the study overall: TCR yields per sample varied, mainly owing to small pooled library volume differences.

This clonotype was picked up many times. Methods used by the authors: TCR counts had a median of about 100,000 per sample and spanned about 20,000 to 750,000. TCRdb analysed the RACE reads with MiXCR anew, one entry per CDR3 protein. Clone size and V and J calls follow TCRdb, not the original study. Of over 75,000 distinct CDR3 sequences in the sample, about a tenth are singletons; the top ten hold around 1%. As to time point: patch test 3, about 24 weeks after DPC sensitization. As for treatment: therapeutic diphenylcyclopropenone sensitization with weekly scalp DPC. The material was whole blood, obtained in connection with sensitization to the hapten diphenylcyclopropenone (DPC). This TCR was sampled from a woman younger than 45 with alopecia areata. Some clones in this sample may be carry-over from other donors' samples.

In nucleotides, the CDR3 is TGCAGTGGCCCTGGGACAGGACTTCGCGGGCAGTACTTC. It yields the protein CSGPGTGLRGQYF. The chain links TRBV20-1 to TRBJ2-7, with 8 bases matching TRBD1. Germline V gives CDR1 DFQATT, CDR2 SNEGSKA (reference sequence). There are 13 residues in the CDR3. V shed 7 bases, J shed 9 bases, and the junction held 14 bases outside the gene matches.